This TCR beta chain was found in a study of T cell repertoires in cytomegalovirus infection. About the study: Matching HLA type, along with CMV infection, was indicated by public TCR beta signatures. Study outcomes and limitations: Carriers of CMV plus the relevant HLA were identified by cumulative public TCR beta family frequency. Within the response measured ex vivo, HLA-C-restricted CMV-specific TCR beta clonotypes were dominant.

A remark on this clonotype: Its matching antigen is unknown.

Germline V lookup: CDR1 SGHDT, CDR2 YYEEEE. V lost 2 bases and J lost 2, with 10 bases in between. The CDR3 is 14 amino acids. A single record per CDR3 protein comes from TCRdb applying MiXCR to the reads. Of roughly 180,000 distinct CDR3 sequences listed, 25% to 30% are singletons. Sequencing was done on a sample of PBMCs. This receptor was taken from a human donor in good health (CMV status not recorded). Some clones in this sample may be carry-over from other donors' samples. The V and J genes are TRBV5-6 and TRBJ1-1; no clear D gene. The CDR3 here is CASSLPGSNTEAFF. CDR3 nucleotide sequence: TGTGCCAGCAGCTTACCGGGTAGCAACACTGAAGCTTTCTTT. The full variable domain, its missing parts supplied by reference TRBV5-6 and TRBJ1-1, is DAGVTQSPTHLIKTRGQQVTLRCSPKSGHDTVSWYQQALGQGPQFIFQYYEEEERQRGNFPDRFSGHQFPNYSSELNVNALLLGDSALYLCASSLPGSNTEAFFGQGTRLTVV.